This T cell receptor beta chain was recorded in a study of blood T cells in healthy people across ages. The CDR3 totals 14 residues. CDR1 and CDR2 (germline): SGHRS, YFSETQ. The second PCR ran about 7 to 12 cycles with a sample-barcoded 5' primer and J-beta primers. TCRdb ran MiXCR on the 5' RACE reads and lists one entry per CDR3 protein. The data show more than 650,000 distinct CDR3 sequences, roughly 24% seen once. This sample was shared with a second study, whose subject was T cells of mothers and their children.

This sequence joins TRBV5-1 and TRBJ2-5, with D possibly TRBD2 on 6 matching bases. The last part of the DNA fits TRBJ2-1 better; the J call may be wrong. This receptor was obtained from a boy between 10 and 17 years old in good health. The material sequenced was blood. In DNA form, the CDR3 reads TGCGCCAGCAGCTTGCGGGGGACCGGAGATGAGCAGTTCTTC. Translated: CASSLRGTGDEQFF.